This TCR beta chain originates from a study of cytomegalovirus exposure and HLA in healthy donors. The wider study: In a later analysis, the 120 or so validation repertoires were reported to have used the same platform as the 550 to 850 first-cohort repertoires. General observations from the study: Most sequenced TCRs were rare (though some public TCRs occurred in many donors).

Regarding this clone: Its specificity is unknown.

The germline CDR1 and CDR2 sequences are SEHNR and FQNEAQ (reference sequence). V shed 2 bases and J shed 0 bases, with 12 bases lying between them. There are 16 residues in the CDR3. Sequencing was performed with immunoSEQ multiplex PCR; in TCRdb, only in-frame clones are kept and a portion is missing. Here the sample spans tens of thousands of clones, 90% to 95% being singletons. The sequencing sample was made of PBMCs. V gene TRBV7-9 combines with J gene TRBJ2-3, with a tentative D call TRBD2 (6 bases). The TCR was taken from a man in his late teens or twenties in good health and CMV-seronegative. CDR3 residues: CASSLSGSLSTDTQYF. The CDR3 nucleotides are TGTGCCAGCAGCTTAAGCGGGTCCCTTAGCACAGATACGCAGTATTTT.